This T cell receptor (beta chain) was documented in a study of radiation and T cells in renal cell carcinoma (dated by TCRdb to between 2020 and 2021). For the wider study: Samples were obtained from a clinical trial, in which 15 Gy stereotactic body radiation therapy was delivered to primary renal cell carcinomas and nephrectomy was performed 4 weeks later. In total, 50 or so samples underwent TCR beta sequencing: roughly 25 tumors plus 27 peripheral blood samples. In the 53 samples combined, some 4,100,000 unique CDR3 nucleotide sequences were found, encoding 2.5 million to 3 million unique CDR3 amino acid sequences. Findings and caveats that apply to the study as a whole: Tracking of blood repertoire dynamics stopped at roughly four weeks after treatment, with no follow-up past that point. Because the trial had a single-armed design, the trial could not examine how radiation dose or scheduling affected the TCR repertoire. No pretreatment tumor biopsies were available, so the baseline intratumoral presence of clonotypes could not be determined. Top tumor clonotypes rose in blood from baseline to 2 weeks post-radiation, then contracted by 4 weeks, suggesting transient expansion of tumor-resident clones.

From cysteine to phenylalanine, the CDR3 is 15 amino acids long. Only CDR3 DNA is held: 45 bases, read in frame from base 1. The CDR1 and CDR2 encoded by the germline V gene are SGHRS and YFSETQ. Trimming costs V 0 bases and J 1 base, and their ends lie 10 bases apart. Explained via the paper, the time point label denotes: blood 2 weeks post-SBRT. According to the study, the label for this sample's treatment or condition signals: 15 Gy SBRT to primary tumor, nephrectomy 4 weeks later. Serial peripheral blood from radiation-treated patients was sampled at baseline, 2 weeks and 4 weeks after SBRT to track tumor-enriched clonotypes. All patients had renal cell carcinoma with clear cell pathology. The QIAamp DNA Blood Mini Kit (Qiagen) was used to prepare genomic DNA for TCR sequencing. Samples were included in the analyses only if all quality control checks were passed. Concerning this clone itself: Its antigen remains unidentified. No base quality values were provided; no much bigger clone lies one nucleotide off.

Following the manufacturer's recommendations, the immunoSEQ kit was used to generate TCR beta libraries from genomic DNA. Library preparation used a first multiplex PCR with proprietary primers, then a second PCR adding unique barcodes, with bead cleanups after each round. Each sample batch included a kit-provided positive control reaction and a negative control reaction. The final libraries underwent checking on an Agilent 4200 TapeStation D1000 ScreenTape, volumetric pooling, and quantification by qPCR. Sequencing was performed on an Illumina NextSeq500 using a MidOutput 150-cycle cartridge, with 156 Read1 cycles, 15 Index1 cycles, and the kit custom primers. The pooled library was loaded at around 0.93 pM with roughly 20% PhiX control spiked in. The original methods were these. Vendor-processed data were analyzed in R, with a clonotype defined as all T cells sharing the same CDR3 nucleotide sequence. For clone abundance analyses, frequencies were normalized to the 10,000 most abundant clones per sample. Before analysis, public T cell clones were removed, and these numbered fewer than five per sample on average. Tumor-enriched clonotypes and baseline blood-enriched clonotypes were defined as those with an abundance difference of at least 32-fold between compartments. A beta-binomial differential abundance model was used to identify clonotypes that were expanded or contracted between blood time points. Tumor-blood repertoire similarity was measured with the Baroni-Urbani and Buser coefficient, and groups were compared using two-tailed Wilcoxon tests in R. TCRdb's version of the immuneACCESS table is confined to in-frame rearrangements and falls short of the full clone set. An unresolved V gene accounts for under half of the shortfall where checked; the remainder is of unknown origin. D and trimming were read from the DNA, whereas the V and J calls and clone size are those reported in that table. This sample lists almost 50,000 clones; 75% to 85% were detected once. The top ten clonotypes cover around 30% of the sample.

The TCR comes from a woman in her 70s with renal cell carcinoma. This sample comprised blood, obtained from a patient whose treatment included radiotherapy and nephrectomy. The chain is made from TRBV5-1 and TRBJ1-1; matching of 5 bases hints at TRBD1 as the D gene. This receptor carries the CDR3 CASSLGAGSNTEAFF. The sequenced DNA: TGCGCCAGCAGCTTGGGGGCAGGGTCGAACACTGAAGCTTTCTTT.